The T cell receptor (beta chain) described here comes from a study of human thymus T cells. Study-wide points: Usage of V and J genes appeared biased in thymic and blood repertoires. What related research reported was that thymic repertoires overlapped highly among unrelated individuals.

Surgeons resected thymus tissue during corrective heart surgery. Healthy Finnish infants undergoing corrective surgery for congenital heart defects were used as donors. Note on this clone: Antigen: not known.

The CDR3 totals 13 residues. Germline CDR1 LGHNA, CDR2 YSLEER. V shed 3 bases and J shed 7 bases, with 10 bases lying between them. Method: immunoSEQ multiplex PCR; TCRdb's copy keeps in-frame clones and lacks some. The data show tens of thousands of clones, approximately 95% seen once. This TCR was sampled from a girl under three years old with a congenital heart defect but otherwise immunologically healthy. The V call is TRBV4-3, the J call TRBJ2-1, with D possibly being TRBD2 (6 bases). The sample comprised thymus tissue. CDR3 DNA sequence: TGCGCCAGCAGCCAGGACGGACTAAATGAGCAGTTCTTC. Protein sequence: CASSQDGLNEQFF.